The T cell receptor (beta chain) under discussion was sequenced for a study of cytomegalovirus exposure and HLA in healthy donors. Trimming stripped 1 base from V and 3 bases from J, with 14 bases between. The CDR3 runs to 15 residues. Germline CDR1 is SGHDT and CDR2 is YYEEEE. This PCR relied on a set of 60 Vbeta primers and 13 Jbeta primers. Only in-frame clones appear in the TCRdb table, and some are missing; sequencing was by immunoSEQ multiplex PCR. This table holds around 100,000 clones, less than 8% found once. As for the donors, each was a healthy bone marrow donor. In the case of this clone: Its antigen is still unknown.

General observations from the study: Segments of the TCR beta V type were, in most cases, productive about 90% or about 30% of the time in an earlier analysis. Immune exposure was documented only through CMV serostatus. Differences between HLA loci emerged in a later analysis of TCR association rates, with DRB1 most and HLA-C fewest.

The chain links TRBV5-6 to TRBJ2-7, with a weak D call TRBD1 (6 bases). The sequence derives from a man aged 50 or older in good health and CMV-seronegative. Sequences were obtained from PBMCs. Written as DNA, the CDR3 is TGTGCCAGCAGCTTGAAGATTGGACAGCTCTACGAGCAGTACTTC. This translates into CASSLKIGQLYEQYF.